The rows below give T cell receptor beta chains drawn from one sample of a study of T cells after yellow fever vaccination. TCRdb called the 5' RACE reads again in MiXCR, with one record for every CDR3 protein. The repertoire includes some 340,000 distinct CDR3 sequences, around 10% of them detected once, and over 3% sits in the top ten. The sequences come from CD4+ T cells sorted from PBMCs, collected 45 days after the yellow fever booster vaccination. These receptors came from a man between 18 and 29 years old who received the YFV17D yellow fever vaccine. Both conserved end residues are part of each CDR3. Fields, in order: V gene, D gene, clone size, J gene, CDR3 protein, CDR3 DNA. D genes are given only for firm matches. Not all rows give a size; the values are once, few, many and, for expanded clones, a class.

v_call: TRBV5-1; d_call: -; clone_size: few; j_call: TRBJ1-3; cdr3_aa: CASSLPSGVTGNTIYF; cdr3_nt: TGCGCCAGCAGCTTGCCCTCAGGAGTAACTGGAAACACCATATATTTT
v_call: TRBV7-8; d_call: TRBD2; clone_size: many; j_call: TRBJ2-3; cdr3_aa: CASSPGAYGGAPDTQYF; cdr3_nt: TGTGCCAGCAGCCCTGGGGCTTACGGGGGGGCCCCAGATACGCAGTATTTT
v_call: TRBV4-2; d_call: -; clone_size: few; j_call: TRBJ1-5; cdr3_aa: CASSQRPLGSNQPQHF; cdr3_nt: TGTGCCAGCAGCCAAAGGCCTCTGGGGAGCAATCAGCCCCAGCATTTT
v_call: TRBV6-5; d_call: -; clone_size: few; j_call: TRBJ2-2; cdr3_aa: CASSYRGDRRNTGELFF; cdr3_nt: TGTGCCAGCAGTTACCGGGGGGACAGAAGGAACACCGGGGAGCTGTTTTTT
v_call: TRBV12-2; d_call: -; clone_size: few; j_call: TRBJ2-5; cdr3_aa: CASRGGDDKTETQYF; cdr3_nt: TGTGCAAGTCGGGGCGGGGACGATAAGACTGAGACCCAGTACTTC
v_call: TRBV4-2; d_call: -; clone_size: few; j_call: TRBJ2-6; cdr3_aa: CASSQVRDGNVLTF; cdr3_nt: TGTGCCAGCAGCCAAGTACGAGATGGCAACGTCCTGACTTTC
v_call: TRBV20-1; d_call: -; clone_size: many; j_call: TRBJ2-5; cdr3_aa: CSARESGAWETQYF; cdr3_nt: TGCAGTGCTAGAGAATCGGGGGCCTGGGAGACCCAGTACTTC
v_call: TRBV15; d_call: -; clone_size: few; j_call: TRBJ1-2; cdr3_aa: CATSRSQRGARSGYTF; cdr3_nt: TGTGCCACCAGCAGATCCCAACGGGGGGCAAGATCTGGCTACACCTTC
v_call: TRBV5-1; d_call: -; clone_size: -; j_call: TRBJ1-1; cdr3_aa: CASSLYQRNTEAFF; cdr3_nt: TGCGCCAGCAGCTTGTACCAACGGAACACTGAAGCTTTCTTT
v_call: TRBV6-5; d_call: TRBD1; clone_size: -; j_call: TRBJ2-1; cdr3_aa: CATSRGGLSYNEQFF; cdr3_nt: TGTGCCACCTCTAGAGGGGGCCTCTCCTACAATGAGCAGTTCTTC
v_call: TRBV6-5; d_call: -; clone_size: many; j_call: TRBJ2-6; cdr3_aa: CASTLQRQGVMRANVLTF; cdr3_nt: TGTGCCAGCACCCTCCAGAGGCAGGGTGTAATGCGGGCCAACGTCCTGACTTTC
v_call: TRBV6-5; d_call: TRBD2; clone_size: few; j_call: TRBJ2-3; cdr3_aa: CASSYLAGELTQYF; cdr3_nt: TGTGCCAGCAGTTACCTAGCGGGGGAACTAACGCAGTATTTT
v_call: TRBV5-1; d_call: -; clone_size: few; j_call: TRBJ1-3; cdr3_aa: CASTPESGPLSGNTIYF; cdr3_nt: TGCGCCAGCACCCCAGAATCGGGACCACTCTCTGGAAACACCATATATTTT
v_call: TRBV5-1; d_call: -; clone_size: few; j_call: TRBJ2-3; cdr3_aa: CASNRGGAGDTQYF; cdr3_nt: TGCGCCAGCAATAGGGGGGGGGCCGGAGATACGCAGTATTTT
v_call: TRBV20-1; d_call: -; clone_size: -; j_call: TRBJ1-2; cdr3_aa: CSASSAMGYTF; cdr3_nt: TGCAGTGCTTCCTCCGCGATGGGCTACACCTTC
v_call: TRBV6-1; d_call: -; clone_size: -; j_call: TRBJ1-2; cdr3_aa: CASSENMAGYGYTF; cdr3_nt: TGTGCCAGCAGTGAAAATATGGCAGGCTATGGCTACACCTTC
v_call: TRBV10-3; d_call: TRBD1; clone_size: -; j_call: TRBJ1-1; cdr3_aa: CAISEINRGMAEAFF; cdr3_nt: TGTGCCATCAGTGAGATAAACAGGGGTATGGCTGAAGCTTTCTTT
v_call: TRBV24-1; d_call: TRBD1; clone_size: many; j_call: TRBJ2-1; cdr3_aa: CATSDPGTGGNEQFF; cdr3_nt: TGTGCCACCAGTGATCCGGGGACAGGGGGCAATGAGCAGTTCTTC
v_call: TRBV12-3/TRBV12-4; d_call: -; clone_size: few; j_call: TRBJ2-3; cdr3_aa: CASSFVLRTDTQYF; cdr3_nt: TGTGCCAGCAGTTTTGTCTTGCGAACAGATACGCAGTATTTT
v_call: TRBV21-1; d_call: -; clone_size: -; j_call: TRBJ1-2; cdr3_aa: CAMYGYTF; cdr3_nt: TGTGCCATGTATGGCTACACCTTC
v_call: TRBV15; d_call: TRBD1; clone_size: -; j_call: TRBJ1-5; cdr3_aa: CATSREGGGNQPQHF; cdr3_nt: TGTGCCACCAGCAGAGAAGGGGGCGGCAATCAGCCCCAGCATTTT
v_call: TRBV4-2; d_call: TRBD1; clone_size: many; j_call: TRBJ2-1; cdr3_aa: CASSQDLSLGDRVNEQFF; cdr3_nt: TGTGCCAGCAGCCAAGATCTTTCTCTGGGGGACAGGGTCAATGAGCAGTTCTTC
v_call: TRBV6-2/TRBV6-3; d_call: TRBD1; clone_size: few; j_call: TRBJ2-5; cdr3_aa: CASSEQGAGKTQYF; cdr3_nt: TGTGCCAGCAGTGAACAGGGGGCTGGAAAGACCCAGTACTTC
v_call: TRBV3-1; d_call: -; clone_size: many; j_call: TRBJ2-3; cdr3_aa: CASSQASGSTDTQYF; cdr3_nt: TGTGCCAGCAGCCAAGCCAGCGGTAGCACAGATACGCAGTATTTT
v_call: TRBV20-1; d_call: TRBD2; clone_size: -; j_call: TRBJ2-5; cdr3_aa: CSASSGGAETQYF; cdr3_nt: TGCAGTGCTTCCAGCGGGGGGGCTGAGACCCAGTACTTC
v_call: TRBV20-1; d_call: -; clone_size: few; j_call: TRBJ1-1; cdr3_aa: CSAIGGRYDTEAFF; cdr3_nt: TGCAGTGCTATCGGGGGCAGATATGACACTGAAGCTTTCTTT
v_call: TRBV19; d_call: -; clone_size: -; j_call: TRBJ1-2; cdr3_aa: CASSMLTNYGYTF; cdr3_nt: TGTGCCAGTAGTATGCTGACTAACTATGGCTACACCTTC
v_call: TRBV5-7; d_call: -; clone_size: few; j_call: TRBJ2-3; cdr3_aa: CASSIGQTRTDTQYF; cdr3_nt: TGTGCCAGCAGCATAGGACAGACACGCACAGATACGCAGTATTTT
v_call: TRBV24-1; d_call: -; clone_size: few; j_call: TRBJ2-1; cdr3_aa: CATSDLDGPSYNEQFF; cdr3_nt: TGTGCCACCAGTGATTTGGACGGACCCTCCTACAATGAGCAGTTCTTC
v_call: TRBV6-1; d_call: -; clone_size: few; j_call: TRBJ1-1; cdr3_aa: CASKKLPRGGSIVNTEAFF; cdr3_nt: TGTGCCAGCAAAAAACTCCCGAGGGGGGGTTCTATCGTGAACACTGAAGCTTTCTTT
v_call: TRBV27; d_call: -; clone_size: -; j_call: TRBJ2-1; cdr3_aa: CASRPPRGPLAYNEQFF; cdr3_nt: TGTGCCAGCAGACCCCCCCGGGGTCCCCTCGCGTACAATGAGCAGTTCTTC
v_call: TRBV18; d_call: TRBD1; clone_size: -; j_call: TRBJ1-2; cdr3_aa: CASSADRGSYTF; cdr3_nt: TGTGCCAGCTCAGCGGACAGGGGTTCCTACACCTTC
v_call: TRBV7-2; d_call: -; clone_size: -; j_call: TRBJ2-5; cdr3_aa: CASSLRWIGGETQYF; cdr3_nt: TGTGCCAGCAGCTTAAGGTGGATCGGGGGAGAGACCCAGTACTTC
v_call: TRBV6-1; d_call: -; clone_size: few; j_call: TRBJ2-3; cdr3_aa: CATAAKDTQYF; cdr3_nt: TGTGCCACCGCTGCGAAAGATACGCAGTATTTT
v_call: TRBV5-1; d_call: TRBD2; clone_size: -; j_call: TRBJ2-5; cdr3_aa: CASSLKRAGGQETQYF; cdr3_nt: TGCGCCAGCAGCTTGAAAAGGGCGGGGGGGCAAGAGACCCAGTACTTC
v_call: TRBV7-2; d_call: TRBD2; clone_size: -; j_call: TRBJ2-7; cdr3_aa: CASTSGGSSYEQYF; cdr3_nt: TGTGCCAGCACCTCGGGGGGTTCTTCCTACGAGCAGTACTTC
v_call: TRBV12-3/TRBV12-4; d_call: TRBD2; clone_size: -; j_call: TRBJ2-2; cdr3_aa: CASSAPHSGGTYTGELFF; cdr3_nt: TGTGCCAGCAGTGCCCCCCATAGCGGGGGGACTTACACCGGGGAGCTGTTTTTT
v_call: TRBV5-1; d_call: -; clone_size: many; j_call: TRBJ1-4; cdr3_aa: CASSLSGGTTNEKLFF; cdr3_nt: TGCGCCAGCAGCTTGTCCGGAGGAACAACTAATGAAAAACTGTTTTTT